The 26 T cell receptor beta chains below were found in one sample sequenced in a study of T cells in Graves' hyperthyroidism and ophthalmopathy. Amplification yielded TCR beta CDR3 regions, with RNA transcripts as the source. The primer set for the first-round RT-PCR of the TCR CDR3 was HTBI. TCRdb processed the multiplex PCR reads anew with MiXCR; each CDR3 protein has one entry. The sample lists some 800,000 distinct CDR3 sequences, approximately 40% occurring once. Sequences were obtained from blood. The receptors were gathered from a man between 18 and 35 years old with Graves' hyperthyroidism.

This clonotype was detected only a few times. This chain connects TRBV20-1 to TRBJ2-7; D is perhaps TRBD1 or TRBD2 (6 bases each). Trimming cost V 0 bases and J 2 bases, with 11 bases left between them. This CDR3 has 14 amino acids. From germline, CDR1 is DFQATT and CDR2 SNEGSKA (reference sequence). CDR3 DNA sequence: TGCAGTGCTAGAGAAGGGGGGAGTACCTACGAGCAGTACTTC. Translated, it gives CSAREGGSTYEQYF.

This clonotype was observed a few times. V and J are TRBV6-5 and TRBJ1-4; D is ambiguous. Trimming took 11 bases from V and 4 from J, leaving 14 bases between them. The CDR3 covers 13 residues. Germline-derived CDR1 and CDR2 are MNHEY and SVGAGI. Written as DNA, the CDR3 is TGTGCCGGAAGGGAGTTTGGTAATGAAAAACTGTTTTTT. As protein: CAGREFGNEKLFF.

This clonotype came up a few times. The chain employs TRBV10-3 and TRBJ1-5, with 7 bases fitting TRBD1. CDR3 length equals 17 residues. After removal of 10 bases from V and 5 bases from J, the junction contained 20 bases not matched to a gene. Looked up from germline, CDR1 is ENHRY and CDR2 is SYGVKD. The CDR3 DNA is TGTGCCAGCAGCCTTAACCCGACAGGGATTTCACATCAGCCCCAGCATTTT. Residues: CASSLNPTGISHQPQHF.

The chain joins TRBV15 to TRBJ2-7, with unresolved D. This CDR3 is 13 amino acids long. V lost 1 base to trimming and J lost 8 bases, with 12 bases between them. Germline V gives CDR1 LNHNV, CDR2 YYDKDF (reference sequence). The CDR3 here is CATSRGDQPQQYF. CDR3 sequence (DNA): TGTGCCACCAGCAGAGGGGATCAGCCCCAGCAGTACTTC. Together with reference TRBV15 and TRBJ2-7, the CDR3 gives the full variable domain: DAMVIQNPRYQVTQFGKPVTLSCSQTLNHNVMYWYQQKSSQAPKLLFHYYDKDFNNEADTPDNFQSRRPNTSFCFLDIRSPGLGDTAMYLCATSRGDQPQQYFGPGTRLTVT.

The sample holds a few counts of this clonotype. The chain joins TRBV11-2 to TRBJ1-4, with unresolved D. This CDR3 spans 13 amino acids. The ends were cut back, 4 bases at V and 3 bases at J, with 6 bases in the middle. CDR1 SGHAT and CDR2 FQNNGV come from the germline V gene. This CDR3 is CASSWRPNEKLFF. DNA of the CDR3: TGTGCCAGCAGCTGGAGACCTAATGAAAAACTGTTTTTT. Full variable domain (remainder filled in from reference TRBV11-2 and TRBJ1-4): EAGVAQSPRYKIIEKRQSVAFWCNPISGHATLYWYQQILGQGPKLLIQFQNNGVVDDSQLPKDRFSAERLKGVDSTLKIQPAKLEDSAVYLCASSWRPNEKLFFGSGTQLSVL.

This clonotype was counted at least ten times. The chain is built from TRBV7-8 and TRBJ2-5, with D possibly being TRBD1 (5 bases). V lost 7 bases and J 2 bases, leaving 17 bases between the germline ends. CDR3 length: 15 residues. Germline V gives CDR1 SGHVS, CDR2 FQNEAQ. CDR3 sequence: CASILGARVQETQYF. The CDR3 bases are TGTGCCAGCATCCTAGGGGCCAGGGTTCAAGAGACCCAGTACTTC.

Details on this clonotype: At one end, the junction sequence differs from germline, possibly due to a read error. The CDR3 region is CASSEQAISYEQYF. The CDR3 DNA sequence: TGTGCCAGCAGCGAGCAGGCTATCTCCTACGAGCAGTACTTC. This chain links TRBV15 with TRBJ2-7; D gene uncertain. The germline gives CDR1 LNHNV, CDR2 YYDKDF (reference sequence). The CDR3 has 14 residues. The full variable domain, its missing parts supplied by reference TRBV15 and TRBJ2-7, is DAMVIQNPRYQVTQFGKPVTLSCSQTLNHNVMYWYQQKSSQAPKLLFHYYDKDFNNEADTPDNFQSRRPNTSFCFLDIRSPGLGDTAMYLCASSEQAISYEQYFGPGTRLTVT.

This clonotype has ten or more counts. This rearrangement joins TRBV20-1 to TRBJ1-5; TRBD1 agrees at 8 bases. Germline V gives CDR1 DFQATT, CDR2 SNEGSKA (reference sequence). CDR3 size: 14 residues. The V segment lost 5 bases and the J segment 2 bases; nucleotides outside the gene matches: 5. CDR3: CSAGDRRGNQPQHF. CDR3 in DNA: TGCAGTGCTGGGGACAGGAGAGGCAATCAGCCCCAGCATTTT.

This clonotype has more than one count but fewer than ten. The chain is built from TRBV7-9 and TRBJ1-2, with D possibly matching TRBD1 (6 bases). Germline values: CDR1 SEHNR, CDR2 FQNEAQ (reference sequence). V shed 0 bases and J shed 6 bases, with 17 bases lying between them. This CDR3 is 16 amino acids long. The CDR3 protein is CASSLALKQGLDGYTF. CDR3 nucleotide sequence: TGTGCCAGCAGCTTAGCGCTAAAACAGGGACTAGATGGCTACACCTTC.

The V and J genes are TRBV7-3 and TRBJ2-7, with TRBD1 matching 8 bases. V lost 11 bases, J lost 0 bases, and 12 bases stayed unmatched. CDR3 size: 15 residues. Germline V gene lookup returns CDR1 SGHTA and CDR2 FQGTGA. The CDR3 sequence is CAWSGRQGTSYEQYF. CDR3 nucleotide sequence: TGTGCCTGGAGTGGGCGACAGGGGACCTCCTACGAGCAGTACTTC.

The CDR3 protein is CASRDTGGSGANVLTF. CDR3 DNA: TGTGCCAGCAGGGATACAGGGGGATCTGGGGCCAACGTCCTGACTTTC. The rearrangement uses TRBV6-6 and TRBJ2-6; 8 nucleotides match TRBD1. The CDR3 loop spans 16 amino acids. V was pared by 6 bases and J by 1 base, with 5 bases of the junction left unmatched. CDR1 and CDR2 (germline): MNHNY, SVGAGI (reference sequence).

A few counts support this clonotype. This chain joins TRBV12-3 or TRBV12-4 and TRBJ2-7; 7 bases are a match to TRBD2. With V trimmed by 10 bases and J by 0 bases, 9 bases remained unmatched. This CDR3 region has 14 residues. The CDR3 DNA is TGTGCCACCTCGCCTAGCGGTGACTCCTACGAGCAGTACTTC. Amino acids: CATSPSGDSYEQYF.

The gene calls are TRBV7-2 and TRBJ2-3; 8 bases align to TRBD2. Losses at the gene ends were 5 bases for V and 1 base for J; bases not matched to a gene: 5. The CDR3 is made up of 15 amino acids. CDR1 SGHTA and CDR2 FQGNSA come from the germline V gene. The CDR3 is CASSDVAGRTDTQYF. The DNA for the CDR3 is TGTGCCAGCAGCGATGTAGCGGGGCGCACAGATACGCAGTATTTT.

This clonotype was seen many times. The chain carries TRBV20-1 and TRBJ1-1; D may be TRBD1 (6 bases). Per germline, CDR1 DFQATT and CDR2 SNEGSKA (reference sequence). The CDR3 runs 12 residues. Trimming removed 0 bases from V and 7 bases from J, with 9 bases in between. The chain's CDR3 is CSAREQGFEAFF. The CDR3 region has the DNA TGCAGTGCTAGAGAACAGGGATTTGAAGCTTTCTTT.

This clonotype was seen many times. V usage is TRBV2 and J usage is TRBJ1-5; D is possibly TRBD1 (6 bases). The CDR3 is 14 residues long. Trimming cost V 3 bases and J 10 bases, with 16 bases left between them. The germline CDR1 and CDR2 sequences are SNHLY and FYNNEI. CDR3 sequence (DNA): TGTGCCAGCAGTGAGGAACAGGGAGGTACTCCCCAGCATTTT. This codes for CASSEEQGGTPQHF. Full variable domain (outside the CDR3, taken from reference TRBV2 and TRBJ1-5): EPEVTQTPSHQVTQMGQEVILRCVPISNHLYFYWYRQILGQKVEFLVSFYNNEISEKSEIFDDQFSVERPDGSNFTLKIRSTKLEDSAMYFCASSEEQGGTPQHFGDGTRLSIL.

The chain is built from TRBV19 and TRBJ2-3, with D possibly called TRBD1 or TRBD2 (5 bases each). The ends were cut back, 5 bases at V and 7 bases at J, with 22 bases in the middle. Germline V CDR1 and CDR2: LNHDA, SQIVND (reference sequence). CDR3 length: 16 amino acids. The DNA of the CDR3 is TGTGCCAGTAGTTTCCTCCGGGACCCCCTCCGGTATACGCAGTATTTT. Translation: CASSFLRDPLRYTQYF.

V and J are TRBV7-2 and TRBJ1-5; TRBD1 is a possible D gene (5 bases). This CDR3 region has 15 residues. Trimming removed 8 bases from V and 1 base from J, with 15 bases in between. Germline-derived CDR1 and CDR2 are SGHTA and FQGNSA. CDR3 sequence (DNA): TGTGCCAGCGCAGCCGGGACTGGGAGCAATCAGCCCCAGCATTTT. Translation: CASAAGTGSNQPQHF.

The chain recombines TRBV2 with TRBJ2-7; D unresolved. Trimming took off 6 bases at V and 7 bases at J, with 13 bases between the two ends. CDR3 length: 12 residues. Germline values: CDR1 SNHLY, CDR2 FYNNEI. CDR3 bases: TGTGCCAGCAGCCCGACCTCTAGAGAGCAGTACTTC. Amino acid sequence: CASSPTSREQYF.

This clonotype showed up just a few times. The chain combines TRBV9 with TRBJ1-1; no reliable D call. The CDR3 has 14 residues. V was trimmed by 4 bases and J by 0 bases, leaving 10 bases between them. Germline loops: CDR1 SGDLS, CDR2 YYNGEE. The CDR3 loop reads CASSQDLVNTEAFF. The CDR3 coding sequence is TGTGCCAGCAGCCAAGATTTGGTGAACACTGAAGCTTTCTTT. The full variable domain, in which reference TRBV9 and TRBJ1-1 provide the parts outside the CDR3, is DSGVTQTPKHLITATGQRVTLRCSPRSGDLSVYWYQQSLDQGLQFLIQYYNGEERAKGNILERFSAQQFPDLHSELNLSSLELGDSALYFCASSQDLVNTEAFFGQGTRLTVV.

A few counts support this clonotype. This chain connects TRBV7-9 to TRBJ1-2; the D gene is possibly TRBD1 (6 bases). Deletions cut 7 bases from V and 2 bases from J, with 11 bases between. From germline, CDR1 is SEHNR and CDR2 FQNEAQ (reference sequence). This CDR3 comprises 13 residues. DNA of the CDR3: TGTGCCAGCACCTGGGGGCCCAACTATGGCTACACCTTC. It codes for CASTWGPNYGYTF.

The chain recombines TRBV16 with TRBJ1-6; a possible D gene is TRBD1 (5 bases). The germline V gene has CDR1 KGHSY and CDR2 FQNENV. V was pared by 0 bases and J by 9 bases, with 15 bases between. The length of the CDR3 is 16 residues. The CDR3 region has the DNA TGTGCCAGCAGCCAATCCGGTAGAGGGGATGGTTCACCCCTCCACTTT. It is translated as CASSQSGRGDGSPLHF.

This clonotype has at least ten counts. The chain links TRBV24-1 to TRBJ1-1, with unresolved D. Trimming shortened V by 7 bases and J by 2 bases, and 13 bases separated the two germline ends. Germline CDR1 is KGHDR and CDR2 is SFDVKD. This CDR3 has 14 amino acids. This CDR3 reads CATSGASRNTEAFF. CDR3 DNA: TGTGCCACCAGCGGTGCCAGCCGTAACACTGAAGCTTTCTTT.

This clonotype was seen at least ten times. The rearrangement links TRBV7-9 to TRBJ1-2; D is uncertain. This CDR3 comprises 13 residues. In germline, CDR1 is SEHNR, CDR2 FQNEAQ (reference sequence). Trimming cost V 3 bases and J 3 bases, with 8 bases left between them. The CDR3 spells CASSFWHDYGYTF. The CDR3 region has the DNA TGTGCCAGCAGCTTTTGGCACGACTATGGCTACACCTTC.

The J gene is TRBJ2-7, the V gene TRBV6-4; 7 nucleotides agree with TRBD1. The V gene end was trimmed by 3 bases and the J gene end by 4 bases; junction bases not matched to a gene: 6. The CDR3 spans 14 residues. Germline CDR1 reads MRHNA; CDR2 reads SNTAGT. CDR3 region: CASSETGEPYEQYF. In DNA, the CDR3 is TGTGCCAGCAGTGAAACAGGGGAGCCTTACGAGCAGTACTTC.

The CDR3 region has the DNA TGCGCCAGCAGCCAACGAGAAAATGAAAAACTGTTTTTT. Translation gives CASSQRENEKLFF. This chain connects TRBV4-3 to TRBJ1-4; no reliable D call. Per the germline V gene, CDR1 is LGHNA and CDR2 is YSLEER. Trimming cost V 2 bases and J 5 bases, with 6 bases left between them. This CDR3 is 13 amino acids long.

The chain recombines TRBV29-1 with TRBJ2-5, with 7 bases matching TRBD2. This CDR3 comprises 12 residues. V was clipped by 8 bases and J by 5 bases; unmatched bases: 8. In germline, CDR1 is SQVTM, CDR2 ANQGSEA. The CDR3 region has the DNA TGCAGCCAAGCCGGACTAGAGGAGACCCAGTACTTC. Its translation: CSQAGLEETQYF.